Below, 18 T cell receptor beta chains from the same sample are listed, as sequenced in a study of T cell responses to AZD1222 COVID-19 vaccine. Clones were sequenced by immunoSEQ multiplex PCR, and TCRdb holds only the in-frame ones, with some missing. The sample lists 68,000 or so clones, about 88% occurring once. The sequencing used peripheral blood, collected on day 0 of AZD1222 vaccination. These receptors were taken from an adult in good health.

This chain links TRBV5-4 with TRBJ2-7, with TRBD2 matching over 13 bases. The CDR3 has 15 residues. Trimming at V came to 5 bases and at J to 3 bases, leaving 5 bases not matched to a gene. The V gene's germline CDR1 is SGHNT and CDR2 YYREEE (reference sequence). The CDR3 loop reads CASRYGTSGNYEQYF. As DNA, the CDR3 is TGTGCCAGCAGGTACGGGACTAGCGGGAACTACGAGCAGTACTTC.

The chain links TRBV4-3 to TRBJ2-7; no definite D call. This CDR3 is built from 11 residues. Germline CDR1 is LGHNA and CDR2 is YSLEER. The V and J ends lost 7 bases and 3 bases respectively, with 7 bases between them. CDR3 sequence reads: CASIDHYEQYF. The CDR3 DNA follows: TGCGCCAGCATCGATCACTACGAGCAGTACTTC.

CDR3 loop: CASSPLRESSGRTDTQYF. CDR3 in DNA: TGTGCCAGCTCACCACTACGGGAGTCTAGCGGGAGAACAGATACGCAGTATTTT. The J gene is TRBJ2-3, the V gene TRBV18; 10 positions match TRBD2. Germline V CDR1 and CDR2: KGHSH, LQKENI. The CDR3 contains 18 residues. The V segment lost 1 base and the J segment 3 bases; nucleotides outside the gene matches: 10.

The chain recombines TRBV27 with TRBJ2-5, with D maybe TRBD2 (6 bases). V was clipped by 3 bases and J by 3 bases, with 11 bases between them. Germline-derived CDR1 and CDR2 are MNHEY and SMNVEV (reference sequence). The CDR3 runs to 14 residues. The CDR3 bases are TGTGCCAGCAGTTTGACACCGGGGGAAGAGACCCAGTACTTC. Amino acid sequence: CASSLTPGEETQYF.

The CDR3 sequence: CASKSSGRADNEQFF. In DNA, the CDR3 is TGCGCCAGCAAGAGTAGCGGGAGGGCGGACAATGAGCAGTTCTTC. The genes are TRBV5-1 and TRBJ2-1; TRBD2 matches at 11 bases. This CDR3 is 15 amino acids long. Germline-derived CDR1 and CDR2 are SGHRS and YFSETQ. J gave up 5 bases and V 6 bases, and 7 bases lay outside the gene matches.

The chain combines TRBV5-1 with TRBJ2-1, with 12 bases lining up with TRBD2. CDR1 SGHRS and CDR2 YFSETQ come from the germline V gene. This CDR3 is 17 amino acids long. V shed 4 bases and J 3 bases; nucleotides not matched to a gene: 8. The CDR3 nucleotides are TGCGCCAGCAGCCTAGGACTAGCGGGGATGGGCTACAATGAGCAGTTCTTC. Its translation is CASSLGLAGMGYNEQFF.

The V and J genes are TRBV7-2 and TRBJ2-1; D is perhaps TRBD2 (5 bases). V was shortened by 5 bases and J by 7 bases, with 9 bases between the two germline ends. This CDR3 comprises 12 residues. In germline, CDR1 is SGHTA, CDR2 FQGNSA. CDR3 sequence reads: CASSGSKNEQFF. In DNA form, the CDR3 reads TGTGCCAGCAGCGGGAGTAAAAATGAGCAGTTCTTC. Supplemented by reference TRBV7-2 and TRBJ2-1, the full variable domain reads GAGVSQSPSNKVTEKGKDVELRCDPISGHTALYWYRQSLGQGLEFLIYFQGNSAPDKSGLPSDRFSAERTGGSVSTLTIQRTQQEDSAVYLCASSGSKNEQFFGPGTRLTVL.

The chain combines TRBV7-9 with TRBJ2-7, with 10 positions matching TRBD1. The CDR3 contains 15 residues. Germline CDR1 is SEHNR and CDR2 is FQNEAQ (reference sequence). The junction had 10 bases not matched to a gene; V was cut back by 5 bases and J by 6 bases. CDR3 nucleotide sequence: TGTGCCAGCAGCCTAATAGGGACAGGGGAGCGCGAGCAGTACTTC. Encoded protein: CASSLIGTGEREQYF.

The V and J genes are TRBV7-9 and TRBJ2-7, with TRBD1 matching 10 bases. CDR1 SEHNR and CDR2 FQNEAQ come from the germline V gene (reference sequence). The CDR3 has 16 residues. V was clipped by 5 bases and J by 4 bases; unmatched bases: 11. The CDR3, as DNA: TGTGCCAGCAGCAGGCGGGGGACAGGGGATGGGTACGAGCAGTACTTC. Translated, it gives CASSRRGTGDGYEQYF.

CDR3 in DNA: TGTGCCAGCAGCCCCTCGGATTCAGGGAGTCCATCCGAGCAGTACTTC. Translated: CASSPSDSGSPSEQYF. The V call is TRBV14, the J call TRBJ2-7; D may match TRBD1 or TRBD2 (5 bases each). The V and J ends lost 4 bases and 6 bases respectively, with 22 bases between them. The germline V gene encodes CDR1 SGHDN and CDR2 FVKESK. The CDR3 spans 16 residues.

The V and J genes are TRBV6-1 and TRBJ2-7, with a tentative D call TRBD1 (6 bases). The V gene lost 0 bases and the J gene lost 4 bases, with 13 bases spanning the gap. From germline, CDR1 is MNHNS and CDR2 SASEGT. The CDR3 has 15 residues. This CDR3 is CASSEASPGVYEQYF. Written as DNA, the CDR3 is TGTGCCAGCAGTGAAGCGTCCCCAGGGGTATACGAGCAGTACTTC.

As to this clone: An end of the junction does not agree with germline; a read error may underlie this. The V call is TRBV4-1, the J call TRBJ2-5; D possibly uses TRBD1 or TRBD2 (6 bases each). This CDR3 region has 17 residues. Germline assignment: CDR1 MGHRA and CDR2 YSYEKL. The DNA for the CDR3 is TGCGCCCGCAGCCGGCAACAGGGAGGAGGTCGTAGGGAGACCCAGTACTTC. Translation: CARSRQQGGGRRETQYF.

Here the CDR3 reads CASNSHWAEAFF. CDR3 in DNA: TGTGCCAGTAATAGTCATTGGGCTGAAGCTTTCTTT. The rearrangement joins TRBV19 to TRBJ1-1; no clear D. Germline values: CDR1 LNHDA, CDR2 SQIVND (reference sequence). Deletions cut 7 bases from V and 6 bases from J, with 12 bases between. CDR3 length equals 12 residues.

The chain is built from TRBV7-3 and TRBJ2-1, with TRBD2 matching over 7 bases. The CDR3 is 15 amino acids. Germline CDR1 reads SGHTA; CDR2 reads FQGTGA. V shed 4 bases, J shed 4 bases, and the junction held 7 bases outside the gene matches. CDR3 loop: CASSSSGLPYNEQFF. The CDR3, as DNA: TGTGCCAGCAGCTCATCGGGACTACCTTACAATGAGCAGTTCTTC.

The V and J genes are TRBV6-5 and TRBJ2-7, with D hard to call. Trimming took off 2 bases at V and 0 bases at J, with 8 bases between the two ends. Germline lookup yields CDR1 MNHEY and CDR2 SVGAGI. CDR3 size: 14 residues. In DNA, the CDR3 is TGTGCCAGCAGTTACGATCGGGTCTCCTACGAGCAGTACTTC. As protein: CASSYDRVSYEQYF.

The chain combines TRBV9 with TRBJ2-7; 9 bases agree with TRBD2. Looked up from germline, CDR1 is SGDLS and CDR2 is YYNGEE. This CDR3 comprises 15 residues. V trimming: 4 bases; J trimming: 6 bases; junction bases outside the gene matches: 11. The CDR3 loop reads CASSPRIAGAGEQYF. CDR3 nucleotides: TGTGCCAGCAGCCCCCGGATAGCGGGAGCGGGCGAGCAGTACTTC. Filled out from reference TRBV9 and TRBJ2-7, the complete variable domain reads DSGVTQTPKHLITATGQRVTLRCSPRSGDLSVYWYQQSLDQGLQFLIQYYNGEERAKGNILERFSAQQFPDLHSELNLSSLELGDSALYFCASSPRIAGAGEQYFGPGTRLTVT.

CDR3 nucleotides: TGTGCCTGGAGGGCGGGAGGCGATCCCTCCTACAATGAGCAGTTCTTC. Translation gives CAWRAGGDPSYNEQFF. V usage is TRBV30 and J usage is TRBJ2-1; 8 positions match TRBD2. The CDR3 is 16 residues long. V trimming: 3 bases; J trimming: 0 bases; junction bases outside the gene matches: 7. CDR1 is GTSNPN and CDR2 is SVGIG in the germline V gene (reference sequence).

CDR3 nucleotides: TGTGCCAGTAGTATAAAGGGGACGGACATTCAGTACTTC. This gives the protein CASSIKGTDIQYF. The genes are TRBV19 and TRBJ2-4; D tentatively fits TRBD1 or TRBD2 (5 bases each). In germline, CDR1 is LNHDA, CDR2 SQIVND (reference sequence). The CDR3 is 13 residues long. V lost 2 bases, J lost 8 bases, and 10 bases lay in between.